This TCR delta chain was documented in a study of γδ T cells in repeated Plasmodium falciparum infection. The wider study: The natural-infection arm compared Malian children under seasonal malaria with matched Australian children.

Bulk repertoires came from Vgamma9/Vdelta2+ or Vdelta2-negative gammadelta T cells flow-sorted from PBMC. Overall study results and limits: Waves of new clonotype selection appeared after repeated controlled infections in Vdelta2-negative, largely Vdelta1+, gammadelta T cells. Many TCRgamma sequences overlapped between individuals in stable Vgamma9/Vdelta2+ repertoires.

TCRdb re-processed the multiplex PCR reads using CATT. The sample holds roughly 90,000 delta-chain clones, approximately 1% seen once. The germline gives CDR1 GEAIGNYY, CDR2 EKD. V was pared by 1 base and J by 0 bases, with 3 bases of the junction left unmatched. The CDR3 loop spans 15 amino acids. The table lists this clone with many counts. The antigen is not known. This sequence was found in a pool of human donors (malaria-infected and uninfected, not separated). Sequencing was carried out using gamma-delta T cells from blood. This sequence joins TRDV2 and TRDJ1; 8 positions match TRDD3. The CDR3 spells CACDTLGVYTDKLIF. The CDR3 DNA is TGTGCCTGTGACACACTGGGGGTTTACACCGATAAACTCATCTTT.